This passage covers 10 T cell receptor beta chains from one sample sequenced in a study of beta chain features in type 1 diabetes. Notes on the study in general: Shortening that was moderate but significant affected the TCRB CDR3s of Type 1 diabetes patients in all four CD4+ subsets.

The antigens of these receptors remain unknown. Expressed TCRB transcripts were sequenced because the entire RNA isolate underwent reverse transcription. Only in-frame clones appear in the TCRdb table, and some are missing; sequencing was by immunoSEQ multiplex PCR. The sample has fewer than 400,000 clones; 9.3% are singletons. Sequenced material: central memory CD4+ T cells from blood. The receptors originated from a man aged 30 to 39 with type 1 diabetes.

V usage is TRBV2 and J usage is TRBJ2-3; D unclear. V was clipped by 6 bases and J by 2 bases, with 15 bases between them. Germline assignment: CDR1 SNHLY and CDR2 FYNNEI. The CDR3 is made up of 15 amino acids. In DNA form, the CDR3 reads TGTGCCAGCAGCCTAACCGGGCCCCTCACAGATACGCAGTATTTT. Protein sequence: CASSLTGPLTDTQYF.

This clone appeared a few times. V gene TRBV19 combines with J gene TRBJ1-1, with D unclear. Germline CDR1 reads LNHDA; CDR2 reads SQIVND (reference sequence). Trimming removed 3 bases from V and 4 bases from J, with 21 bases in between. This CDR3 has 17 amino acids. The CDR3 region is CASSIRRLDVLATEAFF. CDR3 coding DNA: TGTGCCAGTAGTATCCGCCGGCTAGACGTTTTAGCCACTGAAGCTTTCTTT.

Concerning this clone itself: Within the sample, other DNA sequences also encode this same CDR3. The chain couples TRBV7-2 to TRBJ2-7; D remains unclear. V shed 2 bases and J shed 2 bases, with 7 bases lying between them. Germline loops: CDR1 SGHTA, CDR2 FQGNSA. There are 13 residues in the CDR3. This CDR3 is CASSLSKAYEQYF. In nucleotides, the CDR3 is TGTGCCAGCAGCTTAAGTAAAGCCTACGAGCAGTACTTC.

The rearrangement joins TRBV19 to TRBJ1-5; D gene ambiguous. The CDR3 covers 13 residues. Trimming removed 4 bases from V and 7 bases from J, with 11 bases in between. Germline V CDR1 and CDR2: LNHDA, SQIVND (reference sequence). The CDR3 DNA reads TGTGCCAGTAGTACGGCTGAGGGACAGCCCCAGCATTTT. Protein: CASSTAEGQPQHF.

This clone was observed at least ten times. The J gene is TRBJ2-3, the V gene TRBV9; 8 bases align to TRBD1. Trimming removed 6 bases from V and 0 bases from J; junction bases left unmatched: 9. Germline loops: CDR1 SGDLS, CDR2 YYNGEE. The CDR3 runs to 16 residues. The CDR3 sequence: CASNSMGQASTDTQYF. The CDR3 region has the DNA TGTGCCAGCAACTCTATGGGACAGGCTAGCACAGATACGCAGTATTTT.

The rearrangement uses TRBV2 and TRBJ1-5; D unclear. Trimming shortened V by 6 bases and J by 8 bases, and 11 bases separated the two germline ends. The germline CDR1 and CDR2 sequences are SNHLY and FYNNEI. CDR3 length: 12 residues. CDR3 residues: CASSDDVEPQHF. CDR3 nucleotide sequence: TGTGCCAGCAGCGACGATGTCGAGCCCCAGCATTTT.

This clone turned up a few times. The rearrangement joins TRBV27 to TRBJ2-2, with D perhaps matching TRBD1 (5 bases). The CDR3 sequence is 15 residues long. Looked up from germline, CDR1 is MNHEY and CDR2 is SMNVEV (reference sequence). V lost 5 bases, J lost 2 bases, and 12 bases lay in between. Written as DNA, the CDR3 is TGTGCCAGCAGTATCCGACAGTTCAACACCGGGGAGCTGTTTTTT. Encoded protein: CASSIRQFNTGELFF.

The chain is built from TRBV5-1 and TRBJ2-7; D might be TRBD1 (6 bases). The CDR3 totals 13 residues. Trimming cost V 3 bases and J 2 bases, with 9 bases left between them. The germline V gene has CDR1 SGHRS and CDR2 YFSETQ. CDR3 nucleotides: TGCGCCAGCAGCTCGTGGGACACCTACGAGCAGTACTTC. It encodes CASSSWDTYEQYF.

The table lists this clone with a few counts. The CDR3 coding sequence is TGTGCCAGCAGTATCCCGGGACAGGGCAGTACGTGGGGCTACACCTTC. Translation: CASSIPGQGSTWGYTF. The J gene is TRBJ1-2, the V gene TRBV28; 9 positions agree with TRBD1. Trimming cost V 5 bases and J 8 bases; bases outside gene matches: 15. CDR1 is MDHEN and CDR2 is SYDVKM in the germline V gene. CDR3 length equals 16 residues.

This sequence joins TRBV7-6 and TRBJ1-1; 7 nucleotides match TRBD1. J gave up 4 bases and V 2 bases, and 4 bases lay outside the gene matches. CDR3 length: 14 residues. Germline V gene lookup returns CDR1 SGHVS and CDR2 FNYEAQ. The CDR3 protein is CASSLSGQSTEAFF. The CDR3 DNA reads as TGTGCCAGCAGCTTATCGGGACAGAGCACTGAAGCTTTCTTT.